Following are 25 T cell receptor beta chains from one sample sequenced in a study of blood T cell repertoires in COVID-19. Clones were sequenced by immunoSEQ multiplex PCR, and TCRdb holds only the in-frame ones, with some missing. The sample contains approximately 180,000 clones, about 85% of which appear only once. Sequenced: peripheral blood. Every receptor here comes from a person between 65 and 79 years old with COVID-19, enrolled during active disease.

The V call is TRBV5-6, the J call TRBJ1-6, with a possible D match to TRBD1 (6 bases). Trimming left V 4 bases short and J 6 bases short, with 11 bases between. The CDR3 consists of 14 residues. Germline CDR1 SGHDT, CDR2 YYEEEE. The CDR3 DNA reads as TGTGCCAGCAGCCCGGACAGAACTAATTCACCCCTCCACTTT. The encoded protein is CASSPDRTNSPLHF.

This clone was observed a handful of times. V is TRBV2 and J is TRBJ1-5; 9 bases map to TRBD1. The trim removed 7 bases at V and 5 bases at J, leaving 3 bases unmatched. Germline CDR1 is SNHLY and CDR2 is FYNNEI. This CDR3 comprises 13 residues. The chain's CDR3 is CASKGQGHQPQHF. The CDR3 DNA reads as TGTGCCAGCAAGGGACAGGGTCATCAGCCCCAGCATTTT.

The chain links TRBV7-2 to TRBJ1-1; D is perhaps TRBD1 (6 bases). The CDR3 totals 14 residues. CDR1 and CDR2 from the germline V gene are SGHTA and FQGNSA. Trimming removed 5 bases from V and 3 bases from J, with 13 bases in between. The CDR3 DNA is TGTGCCAGCAGCCTGAGGGGGGGTGACACTGAAGCTTTCTTT. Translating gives CASSLRGGDTEAFF.

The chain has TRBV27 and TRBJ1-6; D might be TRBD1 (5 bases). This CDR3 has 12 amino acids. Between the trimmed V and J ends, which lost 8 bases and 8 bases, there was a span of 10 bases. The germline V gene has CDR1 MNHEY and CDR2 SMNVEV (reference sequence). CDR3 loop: CASLGGDSPLHF. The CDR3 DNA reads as TGTGCCAGCCTTGGGGGGGATTCACCCCTCCACTTT.

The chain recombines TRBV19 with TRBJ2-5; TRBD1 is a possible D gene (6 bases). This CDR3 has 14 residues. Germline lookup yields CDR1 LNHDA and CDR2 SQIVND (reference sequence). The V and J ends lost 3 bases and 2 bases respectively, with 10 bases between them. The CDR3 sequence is CASSMTQGQETQYF. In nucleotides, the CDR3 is TGTGCCAGTAGTATGACCCAGGGGCAAGAGACCCAGTACTTC.

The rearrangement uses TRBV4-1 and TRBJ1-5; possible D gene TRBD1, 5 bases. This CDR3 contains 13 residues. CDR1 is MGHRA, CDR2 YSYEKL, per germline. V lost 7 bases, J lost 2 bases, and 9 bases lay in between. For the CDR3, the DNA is TGCGCCAGCAATGGGGGGGGCAATCAGCCCCAGCATTTT. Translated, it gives CASNGGGNQPQHF.

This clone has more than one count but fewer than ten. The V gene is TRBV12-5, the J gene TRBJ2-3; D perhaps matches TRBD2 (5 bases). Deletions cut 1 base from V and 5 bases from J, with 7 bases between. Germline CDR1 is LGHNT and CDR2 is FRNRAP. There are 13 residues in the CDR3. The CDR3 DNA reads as TGTGCTAGTGGTTTGGGGGCGGGAGATACGCAGTATTTT. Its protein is CASGLGAGDTQYF.

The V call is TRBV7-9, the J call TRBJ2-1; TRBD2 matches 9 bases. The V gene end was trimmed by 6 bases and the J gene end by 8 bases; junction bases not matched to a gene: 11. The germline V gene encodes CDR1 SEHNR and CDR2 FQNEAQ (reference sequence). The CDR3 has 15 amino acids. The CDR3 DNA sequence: TGTGCCAGCAGTTATAGCGGGAGTCGGGACGATGAGCAGTTCTTC. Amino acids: CASSYSGSRDDEQFF.

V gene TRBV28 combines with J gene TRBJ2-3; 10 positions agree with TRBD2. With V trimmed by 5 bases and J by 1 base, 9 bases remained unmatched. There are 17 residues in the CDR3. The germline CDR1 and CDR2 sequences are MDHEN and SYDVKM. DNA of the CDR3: TGTGCCAGCAGTCTACCGACTAGCGGGTACGGCACAGATACGCAGTATTTT. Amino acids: CASSLPTSGYGTDTQYF. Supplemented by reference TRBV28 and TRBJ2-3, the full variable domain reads DVKVTQSSRYLVKRTGEKVFLECVQDMDHENMFWYRQDPGLGLRLIYFSYDVKMKEKGDIPEGYSVSREKKERFSLILESASTNQTSMYLCASSLPTSGYGTDTQYFGPGTRLTVL.

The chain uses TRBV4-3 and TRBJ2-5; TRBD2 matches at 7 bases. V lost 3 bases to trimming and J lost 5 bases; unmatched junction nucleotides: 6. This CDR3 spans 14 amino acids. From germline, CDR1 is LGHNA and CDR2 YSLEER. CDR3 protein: CASSQRVGGETQYF. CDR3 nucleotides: TGCGCCAGCAGCCAGAGAGTGGGGGGGGAGACCCAGTACTTC.

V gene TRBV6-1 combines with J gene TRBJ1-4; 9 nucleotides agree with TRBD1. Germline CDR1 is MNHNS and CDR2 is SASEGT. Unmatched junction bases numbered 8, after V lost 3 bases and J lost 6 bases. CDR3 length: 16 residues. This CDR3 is CASSEFPGQGDEKLFF. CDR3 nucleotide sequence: TGTGCCAGCAGTGAGTTTCCGGGACAGGGTGATGAAAAACTGTTTTTT.

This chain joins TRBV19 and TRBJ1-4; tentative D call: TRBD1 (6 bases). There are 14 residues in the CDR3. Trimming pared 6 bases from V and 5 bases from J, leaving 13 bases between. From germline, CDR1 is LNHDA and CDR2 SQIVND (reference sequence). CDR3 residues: CASSPDRRNEKLFF. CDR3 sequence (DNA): TGTGCCAGTAGCCCGGACAGAAGAAATGAAAAACTGTTTTTT.

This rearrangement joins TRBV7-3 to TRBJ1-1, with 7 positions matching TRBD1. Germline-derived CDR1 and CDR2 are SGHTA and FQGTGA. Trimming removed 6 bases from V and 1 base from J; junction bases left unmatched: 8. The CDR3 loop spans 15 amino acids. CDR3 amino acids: CASSREGGWNTEAFF. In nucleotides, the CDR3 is TGTGCCAGCAGTAGGGAAGGGGGCTGGAACACTGAAGCTTTCTTT.

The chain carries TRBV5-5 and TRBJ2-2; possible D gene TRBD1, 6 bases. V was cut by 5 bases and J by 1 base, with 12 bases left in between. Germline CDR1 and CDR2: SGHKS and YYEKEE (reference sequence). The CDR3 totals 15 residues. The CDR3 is CASSRETGNTGELFF. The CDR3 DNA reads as TGTGCCAGCAGTAGGGAGACAGGGAACACCGGGGAGCTGTTTTTT.

CDR3 bases: TGTGCCAGCAGCTTGGGGACAGGGAGTGAAGCTTTCTTT. Amino acid sequence: CASSLGTGSEAFF. This chain joins TRBV7-9 and TRBJ1-1; 9 nucleotides line up with TRBD1. The CDR3 is made up of 13 amino acids. The V and J ends lost 3 bases and 7 bases, in that order; junction bases with no gene match: 3. CDR1 SEHNR and CDR2 FQNEAQ come from the germline V gene (reference sequence). Full variable domain (rest looked up from reference TRBV7-9 and TRBJ1-1): DTGVSQNPRHKITKRGQNVTFRCDPISEHNRLYWYRQTLGQGPEFLTYFQNEAQLEKSRLLSDRFSAERPKGSFSTLEIQRTEQGDSAMYLCASSLGTGSEAFFGQGTRLTVV.

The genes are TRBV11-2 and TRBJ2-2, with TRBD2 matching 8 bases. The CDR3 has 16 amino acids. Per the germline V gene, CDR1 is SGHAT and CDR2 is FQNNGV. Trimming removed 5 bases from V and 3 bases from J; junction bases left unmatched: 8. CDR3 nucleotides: TGTGCCAGCAGCAAGAGACTAGCGATTCACACCGGGGAGCTGTTTTTT. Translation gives CASSKRLAIHTGELFF.

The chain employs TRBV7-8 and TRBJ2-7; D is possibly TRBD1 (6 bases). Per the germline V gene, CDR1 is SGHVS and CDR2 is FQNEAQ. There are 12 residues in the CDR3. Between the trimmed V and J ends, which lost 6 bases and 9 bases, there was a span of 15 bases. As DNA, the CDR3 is TGTGCCAGCAGAACCACAGGGTTAGTGCAGTACTTC. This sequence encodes CASRTTGLVQYF.

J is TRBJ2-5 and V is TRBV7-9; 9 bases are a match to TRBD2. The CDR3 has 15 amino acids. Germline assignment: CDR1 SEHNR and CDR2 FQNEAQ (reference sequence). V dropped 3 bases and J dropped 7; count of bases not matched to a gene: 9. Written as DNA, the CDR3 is TGTGCCAGCAGCTTGTGGCAAGCGGGAGGTGTGACCCAGTACTTC. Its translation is CASSLWQAGGVTQYF.

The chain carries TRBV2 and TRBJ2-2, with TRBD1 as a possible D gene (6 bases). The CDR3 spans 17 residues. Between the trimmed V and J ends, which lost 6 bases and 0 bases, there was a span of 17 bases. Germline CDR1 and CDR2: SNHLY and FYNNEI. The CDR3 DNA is TGTGCCAGCAGAGTCACCCCCGGGACAACGAACACCGGGGAGCTGTTTTTT. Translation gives CASRVTPGTTNTGELFF.

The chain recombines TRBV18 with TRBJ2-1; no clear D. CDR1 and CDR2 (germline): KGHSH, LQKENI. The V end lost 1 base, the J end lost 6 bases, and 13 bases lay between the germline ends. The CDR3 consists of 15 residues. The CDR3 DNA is TGTGCCAGCTCACCACAGGCTAGACTTCCCAATGAGCAGTTCTTC. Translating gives CASSPQARLPNEQFF.

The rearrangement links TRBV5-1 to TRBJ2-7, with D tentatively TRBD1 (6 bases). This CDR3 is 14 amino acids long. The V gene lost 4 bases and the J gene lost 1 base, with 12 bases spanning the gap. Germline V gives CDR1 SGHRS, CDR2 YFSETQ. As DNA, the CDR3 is TGCGCCAGCAGCCTACAGGGTGCGTCCTACGAGCAGTACTTC. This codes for CASSLQGASYEQYF.

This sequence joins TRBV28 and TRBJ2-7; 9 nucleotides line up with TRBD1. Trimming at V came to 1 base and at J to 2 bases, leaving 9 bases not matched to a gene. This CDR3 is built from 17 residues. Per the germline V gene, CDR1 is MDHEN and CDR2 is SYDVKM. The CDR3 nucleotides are TGTGCCAGCAGTTTATTAGTAGGGACAGGGAAACCCTACGAGCAGTACTTC. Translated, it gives CASSLLVGTGKPYEQYF.

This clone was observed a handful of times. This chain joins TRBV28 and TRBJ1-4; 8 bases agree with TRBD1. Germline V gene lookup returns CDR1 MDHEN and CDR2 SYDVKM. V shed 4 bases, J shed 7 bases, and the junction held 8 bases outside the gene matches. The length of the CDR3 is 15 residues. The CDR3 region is CASSYVQGGSEKLFF. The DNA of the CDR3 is TGTGCCAGCAGTTACGTACAGGGGGGGTCTGAAAAACTGTTTTTT.

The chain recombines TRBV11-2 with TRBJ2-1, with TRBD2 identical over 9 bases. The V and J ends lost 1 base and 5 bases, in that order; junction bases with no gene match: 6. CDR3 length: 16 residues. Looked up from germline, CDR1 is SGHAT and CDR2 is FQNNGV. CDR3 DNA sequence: TGTGCCAGCAGCTTAGGCGCGGGGGGGGTCGACAATGAGCAGTTCTTC. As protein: CASSLGAGGVDNEQFF.

CDR3 in amino acids: CASSAGQGGSNEQFF. CDR3 DNA sequence: TGTGCCAGCAGCGCGGGACAGGGCGGGTCGAATGAGCAGTTCTTC. The rearrangement uses TRBV7-2 and TRBJ2-1; the match to TRBD1 covers 9 bases. CDR3 length equals 15 residues. Germline CDR1 and CDR2: SGHTA and FQGNSA. V trimming: 5 bases; J trimming: 7 bases; junction bases outside the gene matches: 9.